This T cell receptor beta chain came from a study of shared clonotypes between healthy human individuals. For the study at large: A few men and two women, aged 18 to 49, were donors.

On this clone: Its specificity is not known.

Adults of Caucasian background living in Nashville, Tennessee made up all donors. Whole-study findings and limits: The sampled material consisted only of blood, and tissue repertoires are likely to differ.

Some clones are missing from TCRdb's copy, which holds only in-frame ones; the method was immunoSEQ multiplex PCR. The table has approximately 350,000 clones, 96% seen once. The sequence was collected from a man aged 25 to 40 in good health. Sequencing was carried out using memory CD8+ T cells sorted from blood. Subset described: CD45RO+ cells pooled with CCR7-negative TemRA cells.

In nucleotides, the CDR3 is TGTGCCAGCAGTTATAGGCAGGGGATTTACGAGCAGTACTTC. Its protein is CASSYRQGIYEQYF. The genes are TRBV6-5 and TRBJ2-7; tentatively, D is TRBD1 (6 bases). V was cut by 3 bases and J by 4 bases, with 13 bases left in between. The germline V gene encodes CDR1 MNHEY and CDR2 SVGAGI. This CDR3 contains 14 residues.